The 17 T cell receptor beta chains given below trace back to one sample, sequenced in a study of cytomegalovirus exposure and HLA in healthy donors. Both 60 Vbeta primers and 13 Jbeta primers went into the PCR. Sequencing used immunoSEQ multiplex PCR; TCRdb keeps in-frame clones, though not all of them. The data hold approximately 170,000 clones, with about 80% observed a single time. The sample was PBMCs. The receptors here all came from a woman in her twenties or thirties in good health and CMV-seropositive.

The chain combines TRBV30 with TRBJ1-2; D gene uncertain. This CDR3 contains 13 residues. The germline V gene has CDR1 GTSNPN and CDR2 SVGIG (reference sequence). Trimming pared 0 bases from V and 4 bases from J, leaving 9 bases between. In nucleotides, the CDR3 is TGTGCCTGGAGTGTGATGGGAGTCTATGGCTACACCTTC. Translation: CAWSVMGVYGYTF.

This sequence joins TRBV18 and TRBJ2-7; no definite D call. The germline gives CDR1 KGHSH, CDR2 LQKENI. With 6 bases removed from V and 3 bases from J, the gap between germline ends came to 15 bases. This CDR3 is built from 14 residues. CDR3 nucleotide sequence: TGTGCCAGCTCTCCCACCTTGGCATTCTACGAGCAGTACTTC. This gives the protein CASSPTLAFYEQYF.

The V call is TRBV27, the J call TRBJ1-1; D is undetermined. Germline assignment: CDR1 MNHEY and CDR2 SMNVEV (reference sequence). The CDR3 sequence is 13 residues long. Trimming stripped 2 bases from V and 9 bases from J, with 13 bases between. The CDR3 spells CASSLNAGQQAFF. The CDR3 DNA follows: TGTGCCAGCAGTTTAAATGCCGGTCAACAAGCTTTCTTT.

As DNA, the CDR3 is TGCGCCAGCAGCCAAGCTGATAGGCCGGGGCCCCAGCATTTT. The encoded protein is CASSQADRPGPQHF. This sequence joins TRBV4-1 and TRBJ1-5, with D hard to call. CDR1 is MGHRA, CDR2 YSYEKL, per germline. Trimming shortened V by 1 base and J by 9 bases, and 13 bases separated the two germline ends. The CDR3 has 14 residues.

This rearrangement joins TRBV19 to TRBJ2-3; tentatively, D is TRBD1 (5 bases). The CDR3 sequence is 16 residues long. The V end lost 4 bases, the J end lost 0 bases, and 14 bases lay between the germline ends. Germline V gives CDR1 LNHDA, CDR2 SQIVND (reference sequence). CDR3 nucleotide sequence: TGTGCCAGTAGTAACTACACCCGGACAAGCACAGATACGCAGTATTTT. It codes for CASSNYTRTSTDTQYF.

The genes are TRBV5-6 and TRBJ1-6, with D possibly being TRBD1 (5 bases). The ends were cut back, 1 base at V and 4 bases at J, with 12 bases in the middle. Germline V gene sequence: CDR1 SGHDT, CDR2 YYEEEE. This CDR3 contains 16 residues. The CDR3 loop reads CASSLFRGEYNSPLHF. The CDR3 DNA reads TGTGCCAGCAGCTTGTTTAGGGGCGAGTATAATTCACCCCTCCACTTT. The variable domain in full, with the rest retrieved from reference TRBV5-6 and TRBJ1-6, is DAGVTQSPTHLIKTRGQQVTLRCSPKSGHDTVSWYQQALGQGPQFIFQYYEEEERQRGNFPDRFSGHQFPNYSSELNVNALLLGDSALYLCASSLFRGEYNSPLHFGNGTRLTVT.

The V call is TRBV6-1, the J call TRBJ1-2, with D maybe TRBD1 (6 bases). The germline gives CDR1 MNHNS, CDR2 SASEGT. The CDR3 loop spans 14 amino acids. V lost 1 base to trimming and J lost 5 bases, with 11 bases between them. CDR3 protein: CASSEGSGVYGYTF. CDR3 sequence (DNA): TGTGCCAGCAGTGAAGGGTCAGGGGTATATGGCTACACCTTC.

This chain links TRBV4-3 with TRBJ1-1, with 10 bases aligning to TRBD1. CDR1 LGHNA and CDR2 YSLEER come from the germline V gene. The J segment lost 3 bases and the V segment lost 3 bases, leaving 4 bases of the junction unmatched. The CDR3 extends over 15 amino acids. In nucleotides, the CDR3 is TGCGCCAGCAGCCATGACAGGGGGCAGGACACTGAAGCTTTCTTT. Translating it yields CASSHDRGQDTEAFF.

V usage is TRBV27 and J usage is TRBJ1-2, with D possibly matching TRBD1 (5 bases). Germline-derived CDR1 and CDR2 are MNHEY and SMNVEV (reference sequence). The CDR3 covers 17 residues. The germline V and J ends were trimmed by 7 bases and 5 bases, with 26 bases remaining between them. The DNA of the CDR3 is TGTGCCAGCACTACTCTTCAGGGAACCGTGTACTCGTATGGCTACACCTTC. Residues: CASTTLQGTVYSYGYTF.

The rearrangement uses TRBV4-3 and TRBJ2-7; 11 nucleotides agree with TRBD1. J gave up 7 bases and V 0 bases, and 8 bases lay outside the gene matches. CDR1 and CDR2 (germline): LGHNA, YSLEER. The CDR3 runs 16 residues. In DNA form, the CDR3 reads TGCGCCAGCAGCCAAGAGGGCGGGACAGGGGGATGGGAGCAGTACTTC. It translates to CASSQEGGTGGWEQYF.

The rearrangement links TRBV6-5 to TRBJ1-2; D not certain. CDR1 is MNHEY, CDR2 SVGAGI, per germline. The CDR3 is made up of 11 amino acids. Trimming took off 4 bases at V and 5 bases at J, with 5 bases between the two ends. The CDR3 coding sequence is TGTGCCAGCAGTTCCGGGTATGGCTACACCTTC. Translation gives CASSSGYGYTF.

V gene TRBV19 combines with J gene TRBJ2-7; D not certain. The CDR3 is 13 amino acids. CDR1 LNHDA and CDR2 SQIVND come from the germline V gene (reference sequence). The V and J ends lost 6 bases and 3 bases respectively, with 12 bases between them. CDR3 bases: TGTGCCAGTAGCCATATTCCGAGCTACGAGCAGTACTTC. This encodes CASSHIPSYEQYF.

The rearrangement uses TRBV7-8 and TRBJ1-5, with D possibly matching TRBD1 (6 bases). Germline values: CDR1 SGHVS, CDR2 FQNEAQ. The CDR3 spans 16 residues. The V gene lost 5 bases and the J gene lost 2 bases, with 16 bases spanning the gap. Written as DNA, the CDR3 is TGTGCCAGCAGCCCACAGGGTTTCGAGGGCAATCAGCCCCAGCATTTT. This translates into CASSPQGFEGNQPQHF.

The chain combines TRBV4-1 with TRBJ1-2; D is undetermined. Trimming pared 1 base from V and 2 bases from J, leaving 14 bases between. The CDR3 totals 16 residues. In germline, CDR1 is MGHRA, CDR2 YSYEKL. The CDR3 DNA follows: TGCGCCAGCAGCCAAGCCCCACAGATGGCAAACTATGGCTACACCTTC. This codes for CASSQAPQMANYGYTF.

The genes are TRBV19 and TRBJ1-2; a weak D match, TRBD1 (5 bases). Germline V gives CDR1 LNHDA, CDR2 SQIVND (reference sequence). CDR3 length equals 14 residues. V was trimmed by 7 bases and J by 0 bases, leaving 12 bases between them. CDR3 DNA: TGTGCCAGTAACGTTCCGGGGGCTAACTATGGCTACACCTTC. Protein sequence: CASNVPGANYGYTF.

This clone has a single count. The chain carries TRBV9 and TRBJ1-3; a possible D gene is TRBD1 (5 bases). Germline assignment: CDR1 SGDLS and CDR2 YYNGEE. Trimming removed 0 bases at V and 2 bases at J, with 6 bases between. The CDR3 length is 14 residues. CDR3 loop: CASSVGTPGNTIYF. Written as DNA, the CDR3 is TGTGCCAGCAGCGTAGGGACACCTGGAAACACCATATATTTT. The entire variable domain, with the rest obtained from reference TRBV9 and TRBJ1-3, is as follows: DSGVTQTPKHLITATGQRVTLRCSPRSGDLSVYWYQQSLDQGLQFLIQYYNGEERAKGNILERFSAQQFPDLHSELNLSSLELGDSALYFCASSVGTPGNTIYFGEGSWLTVV.

This clone has a single count. V and J are TRBV7-9 and TRBJ2-3, with 10 bases lining up with TRBD1. Germline values: CDR1 SEHNR, CDR2 FQNEAQ (reference sequence). This CDR3 region has 15 residues. The trim removed 5 bases at V and 3 bases at J, leaving 5 bases unmatched. The CDR3 DNA reads as TGTGCCAGCAGCCATCGGACAGGGGGTACAGATACGCAGTATTTT. It encodes CASSHRTGGTDTQYF.